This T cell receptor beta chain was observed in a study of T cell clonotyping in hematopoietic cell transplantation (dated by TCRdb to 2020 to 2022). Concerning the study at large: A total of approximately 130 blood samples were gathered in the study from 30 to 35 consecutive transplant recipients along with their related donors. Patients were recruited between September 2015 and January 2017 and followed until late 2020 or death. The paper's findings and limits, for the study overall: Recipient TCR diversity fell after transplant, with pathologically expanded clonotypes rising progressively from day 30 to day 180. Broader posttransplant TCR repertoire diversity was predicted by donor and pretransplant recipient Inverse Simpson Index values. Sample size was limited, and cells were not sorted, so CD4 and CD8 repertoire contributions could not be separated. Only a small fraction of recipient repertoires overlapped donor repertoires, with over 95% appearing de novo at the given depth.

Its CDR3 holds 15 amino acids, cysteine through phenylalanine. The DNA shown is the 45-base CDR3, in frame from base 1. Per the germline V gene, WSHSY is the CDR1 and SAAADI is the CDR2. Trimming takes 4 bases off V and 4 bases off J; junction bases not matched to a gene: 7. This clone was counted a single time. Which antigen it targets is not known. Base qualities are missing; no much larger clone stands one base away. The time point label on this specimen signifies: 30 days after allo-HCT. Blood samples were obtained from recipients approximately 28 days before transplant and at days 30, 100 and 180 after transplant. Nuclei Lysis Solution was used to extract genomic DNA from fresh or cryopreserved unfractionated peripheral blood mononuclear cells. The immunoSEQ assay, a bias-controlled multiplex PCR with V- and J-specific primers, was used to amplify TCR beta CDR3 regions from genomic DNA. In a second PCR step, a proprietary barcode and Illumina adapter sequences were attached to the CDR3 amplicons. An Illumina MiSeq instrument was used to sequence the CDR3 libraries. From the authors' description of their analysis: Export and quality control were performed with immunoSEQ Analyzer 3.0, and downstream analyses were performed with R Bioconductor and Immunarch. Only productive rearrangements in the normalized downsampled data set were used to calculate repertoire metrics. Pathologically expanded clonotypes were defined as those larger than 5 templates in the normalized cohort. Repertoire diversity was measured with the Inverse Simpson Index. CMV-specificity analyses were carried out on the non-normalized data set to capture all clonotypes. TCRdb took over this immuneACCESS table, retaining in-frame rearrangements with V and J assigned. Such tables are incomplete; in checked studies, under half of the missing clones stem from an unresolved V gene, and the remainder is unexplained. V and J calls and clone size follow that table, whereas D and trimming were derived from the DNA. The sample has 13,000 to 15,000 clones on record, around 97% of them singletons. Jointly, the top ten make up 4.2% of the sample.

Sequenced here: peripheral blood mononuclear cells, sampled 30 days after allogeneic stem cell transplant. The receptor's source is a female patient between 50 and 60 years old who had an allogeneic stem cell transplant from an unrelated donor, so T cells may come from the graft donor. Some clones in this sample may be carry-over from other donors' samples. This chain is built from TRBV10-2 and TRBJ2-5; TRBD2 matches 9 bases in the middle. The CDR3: CASSGLAGRGETQYF. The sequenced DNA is TGCGCCAGCAGTGGGCTAGCGGGGCGGGGAGAGACCCAGTACTTC.